The sequence of this TCR beta chain was determined in a study of shared clonotypes between healthy human individuals. Study context: Those who served as donors were a couple of women and a few men between the ages of 18 and 49. Each donor's CD4 naive and CD4 memory cells filled three plates apiece, CD8 naive two, and CD8 memory one. Regarding the study as a whole: Non-shared clonotypes showed lower generation probabilities than clonotypes common to all four donors. Shared across several donors were around 5% of the naive CD4 clonotypes.

The naive CD8 subset, CD45RO-negative cells positively selected for CCR7, excluded terminally differentiated effector memory CD45RA+ cells. A word on this clone: Its matching antigen is unknown. At the DNA level, this CDR3 is encoded by other sequences in the same sample as well.

Profiled with immunoSEQ multiplex PCR; TCRdb holds only in-frame clones, not every one. The table records around 1.9 million clones, just over 90% of them present only once. The germline V gene encodes CDR1 SEHNR and CDR2 FQNEAQ (reference sequence). With 3 bases removed from V and 0 bases from J, the gap between germline ends came to 5 bases. The CDR3 totals 13 residues. Sequencing was performed on naive CD8+ T cells from PBMCs. The sequence was collected from a man aged 18 to 29 in good health. Some clones in this sample may be carry-over from other donors' samples. The chain couples TRBV7-9 to TRBJ1-1, with D uncertain. CDR3 region: CASSLVLNTEAFF. The CDR3 DNA reads TGTGCCAGCAGCTTGGTTCTGAACACTGAAGCTTTCTTT.